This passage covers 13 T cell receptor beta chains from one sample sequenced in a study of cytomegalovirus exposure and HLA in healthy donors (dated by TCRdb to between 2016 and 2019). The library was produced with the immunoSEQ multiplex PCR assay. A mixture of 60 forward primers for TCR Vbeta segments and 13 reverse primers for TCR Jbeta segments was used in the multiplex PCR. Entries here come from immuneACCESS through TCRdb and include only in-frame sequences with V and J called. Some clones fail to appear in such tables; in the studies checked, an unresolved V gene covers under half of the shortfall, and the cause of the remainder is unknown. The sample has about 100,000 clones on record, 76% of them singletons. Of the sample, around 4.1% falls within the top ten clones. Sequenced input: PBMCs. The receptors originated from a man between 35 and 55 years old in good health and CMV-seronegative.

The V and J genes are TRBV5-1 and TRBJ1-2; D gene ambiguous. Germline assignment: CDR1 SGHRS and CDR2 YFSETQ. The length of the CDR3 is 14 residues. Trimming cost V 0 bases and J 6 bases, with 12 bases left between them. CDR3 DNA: TGCGCCAGCAGCTTGGCCCCTAGAGGGAATGGCTACACCTTC. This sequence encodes CASSLAPRGNGYTF.

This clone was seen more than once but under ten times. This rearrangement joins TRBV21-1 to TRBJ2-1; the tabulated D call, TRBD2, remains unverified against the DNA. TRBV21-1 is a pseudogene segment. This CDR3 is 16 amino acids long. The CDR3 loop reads CASSSSKGGADNEQFF. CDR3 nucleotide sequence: TGTGCCAGCAGCTCCTCAAAGGGGGGGGCCGACAATGAGCAGTTCTTC.

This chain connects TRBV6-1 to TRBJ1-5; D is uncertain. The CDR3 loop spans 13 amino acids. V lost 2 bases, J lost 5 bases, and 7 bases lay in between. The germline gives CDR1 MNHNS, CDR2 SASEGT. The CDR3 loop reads CASSEREYQPQHF. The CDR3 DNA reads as TGTGCCAGCAGTGAAAGGGAGTATCAGCCCCAGCATTTT.

CDR3 sequence (DNA): TGTGCCAGCAGTGAAGTTGGTAAGGCCGCGGGAGAGACCCAGTACTTC. Its protein product is CASSEVGKAAGETQYF. This chain joins TRBV6-1 and TRBJ2-5; TRBD2 is a possible D gene (5 bases). Trimming took off 1 base at V and 4 bases at J, with 16 bases between the two ends. The CDR3 has 16 amino acids. Germline lookup yields CDR1 MNHNS and CDR2 SASEGT.

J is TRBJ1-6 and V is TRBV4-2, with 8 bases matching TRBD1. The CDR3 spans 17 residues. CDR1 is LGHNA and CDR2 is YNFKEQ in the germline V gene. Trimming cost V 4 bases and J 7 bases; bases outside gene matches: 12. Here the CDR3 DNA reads TGTGCCAGCAGCCCCTTCCGTCAGGGGGCCGAGAATTCACCCCTCCACTTT. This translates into CASSPFRQGAENSPLHF.

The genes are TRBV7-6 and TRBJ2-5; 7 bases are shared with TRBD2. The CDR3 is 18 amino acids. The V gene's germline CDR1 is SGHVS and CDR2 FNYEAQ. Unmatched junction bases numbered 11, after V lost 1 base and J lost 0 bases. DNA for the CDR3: TGTGCCAGCAGCTTAGATTGGGACTACACTAGGGACCAAGAGACCCAGTACTTC. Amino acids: CASSLDWDYTRDQETQYF.

The CDR3 DNA reads as TGCGCCAGCAGCCTGGCCCTAGGGCAAGGGGCTTACAATGAGCAGTTCTTC. Its protein is CASSLALGQGAYNEQFF. V gene TRBV5-1 combines with J gene TRBJ2-1, with a possible D match to TRBD1 (5 bases). Germline-derived CDR1 and CDR2 are SGHRS and YFSETQ. V lost 4 bases to trimming and J lost 4 bases, with 21 bases between them. The CDR3 covers 17 residues.

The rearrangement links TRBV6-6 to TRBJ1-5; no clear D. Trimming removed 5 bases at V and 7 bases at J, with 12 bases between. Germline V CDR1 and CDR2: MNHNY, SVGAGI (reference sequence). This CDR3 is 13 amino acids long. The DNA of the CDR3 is TGTGCCAGCAGTGCGACATTGGCCCAGCCCCAGCATTTT. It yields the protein CASSATLAQPQHF.

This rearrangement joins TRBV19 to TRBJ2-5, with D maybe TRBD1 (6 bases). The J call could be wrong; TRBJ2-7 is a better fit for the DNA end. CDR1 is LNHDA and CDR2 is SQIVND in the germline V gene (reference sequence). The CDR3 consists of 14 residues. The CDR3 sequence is CASSIADRSYEQYF. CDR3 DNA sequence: TGTGCCAGTAGTATAGCGGACAGATCCTACGAGCAGTACTTC.

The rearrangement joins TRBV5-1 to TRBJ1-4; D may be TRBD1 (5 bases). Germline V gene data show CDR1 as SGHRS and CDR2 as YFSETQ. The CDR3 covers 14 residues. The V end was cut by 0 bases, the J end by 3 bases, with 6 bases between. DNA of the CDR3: TGCGCCAGCAGCTTGGGGGGCGCTAATGAAAAACTGTTTTTT. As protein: CASSLGGANEKLFF.

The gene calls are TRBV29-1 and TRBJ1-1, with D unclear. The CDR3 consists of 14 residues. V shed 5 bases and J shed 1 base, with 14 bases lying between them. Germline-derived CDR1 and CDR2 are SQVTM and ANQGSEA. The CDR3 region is CSVREGSQNTEAFF. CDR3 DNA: TGCAGCGTTCGGGAGGGCAGCCAGAACACTGAAGCTTTCTTT.

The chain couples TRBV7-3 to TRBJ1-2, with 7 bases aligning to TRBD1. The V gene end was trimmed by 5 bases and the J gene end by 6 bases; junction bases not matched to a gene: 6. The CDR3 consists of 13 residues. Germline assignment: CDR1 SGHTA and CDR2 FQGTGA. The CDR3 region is CASSTDRENGYTF. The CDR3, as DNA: TGTGCCAGCAGCACCGACAGGGAGAATGGCTACACCTTC.

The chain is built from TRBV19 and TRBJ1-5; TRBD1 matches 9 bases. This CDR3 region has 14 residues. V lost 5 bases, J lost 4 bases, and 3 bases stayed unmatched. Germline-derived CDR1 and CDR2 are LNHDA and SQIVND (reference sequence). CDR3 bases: TGTGCCAGTAGTGCACAGGGGGCGAATCAGCCCCAGCATTTT. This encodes CASSAQGANQPQHF.